This TCR beta chain was identified during a study of T cells in Graves' hyperthyroidism and ophthalmopathy. The study, taken as a whole, reports: In simple terms, a model built on 13 V-J features told ophthalmopathy apart from stable hyperthyroidism.

TCR beta CDR3 regions were amplified from RNA transcripts. The HTBI primer set was used in a first-round RT-PCR of the TCR CDR3. Each CDR3 protein is one row after TCRdb ran MiXCR on the multiplex PCR reads. Counted here are under 350,000 distinct CDR3 sequences, around 20% occurring once; the ten biggest clones make up 50% to 65%. This clonotype was seen at least ten times. Its specificity is unknown. Graves' hyperthyroidism was deemed stable given no ophthalmopathy progression within 18 months. Roughly 10 ml of fresh peripheral blood supplied the PBMCs. What was sequenced was blood. The sequence was collected from a woman in her forties or fifties with Graves' hyperthyroidism.

CDR3 DNA sequence: TGCGCCAGCAGTAGGGAAGGGGGAGCGAACACCGGGGAGCTGTTTTTT. Translation gives CASSREGGANTGELFF. This chain connects TRBV5-1 to TRBJ2-2; D is perhaps TRBD1 (6 bases). The CDR3 has 16 amino acids. Germline loops: CDR1 SGHRS, CDR2 YFSETQ. V was pared by 5 bases and J by 0 bases, with 14 bases between.